This T cell receptor beta chain is from a study of T-cell reconstitution after alpha-beta-depleted transplantation in children. Researchers prepared the TCRbeta library using unique molecular identifiers, the study reports. Using its own MiXCR run on the PCR reads, TCRdb lists one record per CDR3 protein. The data show about 360,000 distinct CDR3 sequences, 13% seen once. Per germline, CDR1 SGHTA and CDR2 FQGNSA. Trimming removed 6 bases from V and 4 bases from J; junction bases left unmatched: 7. CDR3 length: 15 residues. This clonotype originated in a human donor who donated a stem cell graft to a child with Fanconi anemia. Material: PBMCs, obtained from the stem cell graft. The gene calls are TRBV7-2 and TRBJ2-5; TRBD1 aligns across 11 bases. The CDR3 nucleotides read TGTGCCAGCAGACGGACAGGGGGCTTTCGAGAGACCCAGTACTTC. This encodes CASRRTGGFRETQYF. The variable domain in full, completed from reference TRBV7-2 and TRBJ2-5, reads GAGVSQSPSNKVTEKGKDVELRCDPISGHTALYWYRQSLGQGLEFLIYFQGNSAPDKSGLPSDRFSAERTGGSVSTLTIQRTQQEDSAVYLCASRRTGGFRETQYFGPGTRLLVL.